This T cell receptor beta chain was sequenced in a study of PD-1 blockade in classical Hodgkin lymphoma. All the patients suffered relapse after autologous stem cell transplantation, and brentuximab vedotin exposure differed. The CDR3 loop spans 13 amino acids. Germline CDR1 SQVTM, CDR2 ANQGSEA. V lost 5 bases, J lost 2 bases, and 11 bases lay in between. The repertoire was sequenced with immunoSEQ multiplex PCR; TCRdb's copy has only in-frame clones and lacks some. This table holds about 13,000 clones, roughly 78% found once. The rearrangement uses TRBV29-1 and TRBJ2-3; D is unclear. The TCR was taken from a human donor with classical Hodgkin lymphoma. Sample: peripheral blood mononuclear cells (PBMCs), taken at baseline. CDR3 nucleotide sequence: TGCAGCGTTAACAAGTGGGACACAGATACGCAGTATTTT. Translation: CSVNKWDTDTQYF.